Listed below are T cell receptor beta chains from one sample, sequenced in a study of T cell repertoires in cytomegalovirus infection. TCRdb used MiXCR to reprocess the reads, holding one entry per CDR3 protein. The table includes about 830,000 distinct CDR3 sequences, approximately 30% detected once. These receptors lack a known antigen. The sample was cultured CD8+ T cells from PBMCs, taken from culture after CMV antigen stimulation. The receptors come from a human donor in good health (CMV status not recorded). Some clones in this sample may be carry-over from other donors' samples. CDR3s include the opening cysteine and the closing phenylalanine or tryptophan. The order of the fields is V gene, clone size, J gene, D gene, CDR3 protein, CDR3 DNA. A D gene is named only where the DNA matches it firmly. Expanded clones get a size class; other rows say once, few or many, or leave the size out.

V: TRBV12-3/TRBV12-4
size: many
J: TRBJ2-1
D: TRBD1
CDR3: CASNPPGTDTYNEQFF
DNA: TGTGCCAGCAACCCTCCCGGGACAGATACCTACAATGAGCAGTTCTTC

V: TRBV7-9
size: -
J: TRBJ2-7
D: -
CDR3: CASSPPQRATYEQYF
DNA: TGTGCCAGCAGCCCCCCTCAACGGGCCACCTACGAGCAGTACTTC

V: TRBV2
size: -
J: TRBJ1-3
D: TRBD1
CDR3: CATLDRGRSGNTIYF
DNA: TGTGCCACCCTCGACAGGGGCCGTTCGGGAAACACCATATATTTT

V: TRBV7-6
size: -
J: TRBJ1-1
D: -
CDR3: CASSSVGTNTEAFF
DNA: TGTGCCAGCAGCTCCGTAGGGACGAACACTGAAGCTTTCTTT

V: TRBV12-3/TRBV12-4
size: -
J: TRBJ2-3
D: TRBD2
CDR3: CASSIIAGGTDTQYF
DNA: TGTGCCAGCAGTATCATAGCGGGGGGCACAGATACGCAGTATTTT

V: TRBV6-1
size: -
J: TRBJ2-2
D: TRBD2
CDR3: CASKTSGLAGGFQLNTGELFF
DNA: TGTGCCAGCAAAACCTCGGGGCTAGCGGGGGGGTTCCAACTGAACACCGGGGAGCTGTTTTTT

V: TRBV7-8
size: many
J: TRBJ1-5
D: -
CDR3: CASSHGQGRNQPQHF
DNA: TGTGCCAGCAGCCACGGGCAGGGGAGGAATCAGCCCCAGCATTTT

V: TRBV7-9
size: -
J: TRBJ1-1
D: -
CDR3: CASSPRTGGDTEAFF
DNA: TGTGCCAGCAGCCCCCGGACGGGGGGGGACACTGAAGCTTTCTTT

V: TRBV11-3
size: -
J: TRBJ2-7
D: -
CDR3: CASSPRGADEQYF
DNA: TGTGCCAGCAGCCCACGGGGGGCGGACGAGCAGTACTTC

V: TRBV7-2
size: -
J: TRBJ2-1
D: -
CDR3: CASSLGVTGQFF
DNA: TGTGCCAGCAGCTTAGGGGTCACCGGGCAGTTCTTC

V: TRBV12-3/TRBV12-4
size: -
J: TRBJ2-7
D: -
CDR3: CASSEGSGSEQYF
DNA: TGTGCCAGCAGTGAAGGGTCTGGTTCCGAGCAGTACTTC

V: TRBV29-1
size: -
J: TRBJ2-1
D: TRBD2
CDR3: CSVGRGGRNYGEQFF
DNA: TGCAGCGTCGGCCGGGGGGGCCGGAATTACGGTGAGCAGTTCTTC

V: TRBV10-3
size: -
J: TRBJ2-2
D: -
CDR3: CAISDIDLRGGELFF
DNA: TGTGCCATCAGTGATATCGATTTACGGGGCGGGGAGCTGTTTTTT

V: TRBV12-5
size: -
J: TRBJ1-1
D: TRBD1
CDR3: CASGFSGQGYTEAFF
DNA: TGTGCTAGTGGCTTCTCGGGACAGGGATACACTGAAGCTTTCTTT

V: TRBV6-6
size: -
J: TRBJ2-1
D: TRBD2
CDR3: CASSLGLAGGTAYNEQFF
DNA: TGCGCCAGCAGTTTAGGGCTAGCGGGGGGCACTGCATACAATGAGCAGTTCTTC

V: TRBV27
size: few
J: TRBJ1-6
D: -
CDR3: CASSPLGIYNSPLHF
DNA: TGTGCCAGCAGCCCTCTGGGCATCTATAATTCACCCCTCCACTTT

V: TRBV4-1
size: -
J: TRBJ1-4
D: -
CDR3: CASSQIWEATNEKLFF
DNA: TGCGCCAGCAGCCAAATCTGGGAGGCAACTAATGAAAAACTGTTTTTT

V: TRBV7-8
size: -
J: TRBJ2-7
D: TRBD1
CDR3: CASSLDQGVRYEQYF
DNA: TGTGCCAGCAGCTTAGACCAGGGGGTCCGCTACGAGCAGTACTTC

V: TRBV27
size: -
J: TRBJ2-5
D: TRBD2
CDR3: CASRLGTSGWETQYF
DNA: TGTGCCAGCAGACTTGGGACTAGCGGATGGGAGACCCAGTACTTC

V: TRBV27
size: few
J: TRBJ2-2
D: -
CDR3: CASAPSSGELFF
DNA: TGTGCCAGCGCTCCAAGCTCTGGGGAGCTGTTTTTT

V: TRBV15
size: -
J: TRBJ2-2
D: -
CDR3: CATSRDSLWADRNQNTGELFF
DNA: TGTGCCACCAGCAGAGACAGTTTGTGGGCTGACAGGAATCAGAACACCGGGGAGCTGTTTTTT

V: TRBV18
size: many
J: TRBJ1-4
D: -
CDR3: CASSPLQDNEKLFF
DNA: TGTGCCAGCTCACCTCTCCAGGATAATGAAAAACTGTTTTTT

V: TRBV7-9
size: -
J: TRBJ2-6
D: -
CDR3: CASSLERMAFGANVLTF
DNA: TGTGCCAGCAGCCTGGAACGTATGGCCTTCGGGGCCAACGTCCTGACTTTC

V: TRBV20-1
size: -
J: TRBJ1-5
D: -
CDR3: CSAVQGYSNQPQHF
DNA: TGCAGTGCTGTGCAGGGCTATAGCAATCAGCCCCAGCATTTT

V: TRBV5-5
size: -
J: TRBJ1-1
D: -
CDR3: CASSLDLFPFF
DNA: TGTGCCAGCAGCTTGGACCTCTTTCCTTTCTTT

V: TRBV24-1
size: few
J: TRBJ2-1
D: -
CDR3: CATSDPTDYNEQFF
DNA: TGTGCCACCAGTGACCCGACAGATTACAATGAGCAGTTCTTC

V: TRBV2
size: -
J: TRBJ2-5
D: TRBD1
CDR3: CASIGDRQETQYF
DNA: TGTGCCAGCATCGGGGACAGACAAGAGACCCAGTACTTC

V: TRBV6-2/TRBV6-3
size: -
J: TRBJ2-7
D: -
CDR3: CAISEGHRPYEQYF
DNA: TGTGCCATCAGCGAAGGACACCGGCCCTACGAGCAGTACTTC

V: TRBV19
size: many
J: TRBJ1-1
D: -
CDR3: CASSQMSAGNTEAFF
DNA: TGTGCCAGTAGTCAGATGTCTGCCGGGAACACTGAAGCTTTCTTT

V: TRBV7-8
size: few
J: TRBJ1-4
D: -
CDR3: CATGWTATNEKLFF
DNA: TGTGCCACCGGTTGGACAGCAACTAATGAAAAACTGTTTTTT

V: TRBV10-3
size: -
J: TRBJ1-1
D: -
CDR3: CAISERVRDTEAFF
DNA: TGTGCCATCAGTGAGCGGGTAAGGGACACTGAAGCTTTCTTT

V: TRBV4-2
size: -
J: TRBJ2-7
D: -
CDR3: CASSQSGFSYEQYF
DNA: TGTGCCAGCAGCCAAAGCGGCTTCTCCTACGAGCAGTACTTC

V: TRBV7-9
size: few
J: TRBJ2-5
D: -
CDR3: CASSPRDPGRETQYF
DNA: TGTGCCAGCAGCCCTCGAGACCCCGGCAGGGAGACCCAGTACTTC

V: TRBV29-1
size: -
J: TRBJ2-7
D: -
CDR3: CSVDGQGFYEQYF
DNA: TGCAGCGTTGACGGCCAGGGGTTTTACGAGCAGTACTTC

V: TRBV4-1
size: -
J: TRBJ1-2
D: -
CDR3: CASGVRADYGYTF
DNA: TGCGCCAGCGGGGTGAGGGCTGACTATGGCTACACCTTC

V: TRBV19
size: -
J: TRBJ2-5
D: -
CDR3: CASSGTVRTQYF
DNA: TGTGCCAGTAGTGGGACGGTAAGGACCCAGTACTTC

V: TRBV6-2/TRBV6-3
size: few
J: TRBJ2-1
D: TRBD2
CDR3: CASRLLAGGLYNEQFF
DNA: TGTGCCAGCAGACTACTGGCGGGGGGATTATACAATGAGCAGTTCTTC

V: TRBV7-2
size: many
J: TRBJ1-6
D: -
CDR3: CASSLVSPLHF
DNA: TGTGCCAGCAGCTTAGTCTCACCCCTCCACTTT

V: TRBV6-5
size: -
J: TRBJ2-1
D: TRBD2
CDR3: CASSYLFSGGAGNEQFF
DNA: TGTGCCAGCAGTTACCTATTTAGCGGGGGGGCGGGAAATGAGCAGTTCTTC

V: TRBV5-6
size: -
J: TRBJ2-2
D: TRBD2
CDR3: CASSPTSGGTPNTGELFF
DNA: TGTGCCAGCAGCCCCACTAGCGGGGGGACGCCGAACACCGGGGAGCTGTTTTTT

V: TRBV6-2/TRBV6-3
size: -
J: TRBJ1-1
D: -
CDR3: CASSYISNTEAFF
DNA: TGTGCCAGCAGTTACATTTCGAACACTGAAGCTTTCTTT

V: TRBV7-8
size: few
J: TRBJ2-1
D: TRBD2
CDR3: CASSPTSGGINEQFF
DNA: TGTGCCAGCAGCCCGACTAGCGGGGGGATTAATGAGCAGTTCTTC

V: TRBV29-1
size: few
J: TRBJ2-1
D: TRBD2
CDR3: CSDRTRDYNEQFF
DNA: TGCAGCGATCGGACTAGGGACTACAATGAGCAGTTCTTC

V: TRBV6-1
size: -
J: TRBJ2-1
D: -
CDR3: CASSEAWAGGGNEQFF
DNA: TGTGCCAGCAGTGAAGCCTGGGCAGGGGGAGGCAATGAGCAGTTCTTC

V: TRBV6-6
size: many
J: TRBJ1-5
D: TRBD1
CDR3: CASSSDRATNQPQHF
DNA: TGTGCCAGCAGTTCCGACAGGGCTACCAATCAGCCCCAGCATTTT

V: TRBV7-9
size: -
J: TRBJ2-5
D: -
CDR3: CASSLPADRETQYF
DNA: TGTGCCAGCAGCTTACCCGCCGATAGGGAGACCCAGTACTTC

V: TRBV7-6
size: -
J: TRBJ2-1
D: TRBD2
CDR3: CASSFARLAGGLNNEQFF
DNA: TGTGCCAGCAGCTTTGCCCGACTAGCGGGGGGCCTTAACAATGAGCAGTTCTTC

V: TRBV13
size: -
J: TRBJ2-5
D: -
CDR3: CASRLLGGTTGETQYF
DNA: TGTGCCAGCAGATTACTCGGGGGAACCACCGGGGAGACCCAGTACTTC

V: TRBV5-1
size: many
J: TRBJ1-1
D: -
CDR3: CASSWGLNTEAFF
DNA: TGTGCCAGCAGCTGGGGATTGAACACTGAAGCTTTCTTT

V: TRBV2
size: few
J: TRBJ2-5
D: -
CDR3: CASREWMGANQETQYF
DNA: TGTGCCAGCAGGGAGTGGATGGGGGCCAACCAAGAGACCCAGTACTTC

V: TRBV4-3
size: many
J: TRBJ1-1
D: TRBD1
CDR3: CASSQGLTGQRNTEAFF
DNA: TGCGCCAGCAGCCAAGGCCTCACGGGACAGAGAAACACTGAAGCTTTCTTT

V: TRBV5-1
size: few
J: TRBJ2-3
D: TRBD2
CDR3: CASSLRGAGADTQYF
DNA: TGCGCCAGCAGCTTAAGGGGCGCGGGGGCAGATACGCAGTATTTT

V: TRBV5-1
size: few
J: TRBJ1-1
D: -
CDR3: CASSLHPGAGTEAFF
DNA: TGCGCCAGCAGCCTTCACCCGGGGGCAGGCACTGAAGCTTTCTTT